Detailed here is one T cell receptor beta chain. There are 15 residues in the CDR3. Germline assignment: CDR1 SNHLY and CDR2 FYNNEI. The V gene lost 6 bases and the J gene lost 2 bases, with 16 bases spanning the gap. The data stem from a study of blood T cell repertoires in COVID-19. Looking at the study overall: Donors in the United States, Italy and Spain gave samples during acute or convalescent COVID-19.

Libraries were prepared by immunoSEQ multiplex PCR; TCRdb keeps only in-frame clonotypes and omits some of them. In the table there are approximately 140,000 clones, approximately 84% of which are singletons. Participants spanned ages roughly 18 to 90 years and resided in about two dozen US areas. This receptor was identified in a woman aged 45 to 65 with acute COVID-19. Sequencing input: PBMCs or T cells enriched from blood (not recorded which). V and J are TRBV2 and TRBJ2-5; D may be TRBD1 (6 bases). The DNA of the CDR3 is TGTGCCAGCAGCGCCCAGGGGATCTTACAAGAGACCCAGTACTTC. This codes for CASSAQGILQETQYF.